This section outlines one TCR beta chain sequence together with its context. This sample was taken from a study of CD8+ T cells in alopecia areata. CDR1 is SGHRS and CDR2 is YFSETQ in the germline V gene. The CDR3 extends over 16 amino acids. V shed 1 base, J shed 5 bases, and the junction held 7 bases outside the gene matches. Stated treatment: oral pan-JAK inhibitor, 5-10 mg twice daily. Isolated RNA was reverse transcribed into cDNA used as the sequencing template. This table comes from immunoSEQ multiplex PCR, and its TCRdb copy is limited to in-frame clones, with some not included. The sample records about 64,000 clones, around 46% being singletons.

The chain couples TRBV5-1 to TRBJ2-7; 12 bases are shared with TRBD2. The source of this sequence is a human donor with alopecia areata. The input for sequencing was CD8+ T cells sorted from blood, taken at approximately week 39, from a patient treated with tofacitinib. The DNA for the CDR3 is TGCGCCAGCAGCTTGTTCCTAGCGGGAGGGCCGGACGAGCAGTACTTC. Translating it yields CASSLFLAGGPDEQYF.